The clone carrying this T cell receptor beta chain was detected once. The antigen remains undetermined. The CDR3 consists of 14 residues. The ends were cut back, 5 bases at V and 4 bases at J, with 10 bases in the middle. Germline assignment: CDR1 KGHDR and CDR2 SFDVKD. This table comes from immunoSEQ multiplex PCR, and its TCRdb copy is limited to in-frame clones, with some not included. The table records approximately 150,000 clones, 70% to 90% of them present only once. The record originates from a study of T cell responses to AZD1222 COVID-19 vaccine. Findings and caveats of the study: White British ancestry dominated among donors, who included more females, and clonal diversity was possibly underestimated. Increases in Spike-specific TCR breadth and depth were seen after two AZD1222 doses.

The clonotype comes from an adult who received the AZD1222 COVID-19 vaccine. This chain connects TRBV24-1 to TRBJ2-2; D gene unclear. The source material was peripheral blood, sampled 28 days after the second AZD1222 dose. CDR3 sequence reads: CATSGSTGTGELFF. The DNA for the CDR3 is TGTGCCACCAGTGGGAGTACGGGCACCGGGGAGCTGTTTTTT.